A selection of T cell receptor beta chains follows, all from one sample in a study of blood T cell repertoires in COVID-19. Repertoires were generated with immunoSEQ multiplex PCR, while TCRdb's copy carries only in-frame clones and drops some. The top ten clones hold 7.3% of a sample with more than 300,000 clones, around nine tenths of them seen once. Sequenced sample: peripheral blood. Receptors originate from a woman aged 65 to 85 with COVID-19, enrolled during active disease. The CDR3 runs from the conserved cysteine through the conserved F or W. The D gene is left open where the match is weak. Rows may omit the clone size; those that give it use once, few, many or a size class.

d_gene	v_gene	abundance	j_gene	CDR3aa	CDR3nt
NA	TRBV7-2	NA	TRBJ1-2	CASSLAADNYGYTF	TGTGCCAGCAGCTTAGCTGCAGATAACTATGGCTACACCTTC
NA	TRBV27	NA	TRBJ1-2	CASSLTATASYTF	TGTGCCAGCAGTTTAACAGCCACCGCCAGCTACACCTTC
TRBD1	TRBV15	NA	TRBJ1-1	CATSSATGATEAFF	TGTGCCACCAGCAGTGCCACAGGGGCGACTGAAGCTTTCTTT
TRBD1	TRBV24-1	NA	TRBJ1-5	CATSDQGQGARQPQHF	TGTGCCACCAGTGACCAAGGACAGGGGGCTCGTCAGCCCCAGCATTTT
NA	TRBV27	NA	TRBJ1-6	CASGPRGVHSPLHF	TGTGCCAGCGGGCCCCGGGGGGTTCATTCACCCCTCCACTTT
NA	TRBV12-3/TRBV12-4	NA	TRBJ2-5	CASSFAWETQYF	TGTGCCAGCAGTTTTGCGTGGGAGACCCAGTACTTC
TRBD2	TRBV6-2/TRBV6-3	NA	TRBJ2-3	CASSGSGGRDTQYF	TGTGCCAGCAGTGGGAGCGGGGGGCGCGATACGCAGTATTTT
TRBD2	TRBV14	NA	TRBJ2-5	CASSPSGGAETQYF	TGTGCCAGCAGCCCATCGGGAGGCGCGGAGACCCAGTACTTC
NA	TRBV6-5	few	TRBJ1-1	CASSYRRDLNTEAFF	TGTGCCAGCAGTTACCGGAGGGACCTGAACACTGAAGCTTTCTTT
TRBD1	TRBV7-9	few	TRBJ2-5	CASSLAGTGRGQETQYF	TGTGCCAGCAGCTTAGCGGGGACAGGGAGAGGGCAAGAGACCCAGTACTTC
TRBD1	TRBV11-2	NA	TRBJ1-5	CASSPTTGDSNQPQHF	TGTGCCAGCAGCCCAACGACAGGGGATAGCAATCAGCCCCAGCATTTT
NA	TRBV27	NA	TRBJ1-2	CASRPDPGGGYTF	TGTGCCAGCCGACCCGACCCGGGAGGAGGCTACACCTTC
NA	TRBV12-3/TRBV12-4	NA	TRBJ1-2	CASSPPGGYTF	TGTGCCAGCAGTCCCCCGGGTGGCTACACCTTC
NA	TRBV9	NA	TRBJ2-1	CASSVGTNLNEQFF	TGTGCCAGCAGCGTAGGGACTAACCTCAATGAGCAGTTCTTC
NA	TRBV11-2	NA	TRBJ1-4	CASSMTRTNEKLFF	TGTGCCAGCAGCATGACACGGACTAATGAAAAACTGTTTTTT
TRBD1	TRBV30	NA	TRBJ1-1	CAWTPYPQGARTEAFF	TGTGCCTGGACACCCTACCCTCAGGGGGCGAGAACTGAAGCTTTCTTT
NA	TRBV7-9	NA	TRBJ2-7	CASSYGKSYEQYF	TGTGCCAGCAGCTACGGGAAGAGCTACGAGCAGTACTTC
NA	TRBV5-1	NA	TRBJ2-1	CASSGSYNEQFF	TGCGCCAGCAGCGGGAGCTACAATGAGCAGTTCTTC
NA	TRBV12-3/TRBV12-4	NA	TRBJ1-2	CASSQDWRYGYTF	TGTGCCAGCAGCCAAGACTGGCGCTATGGCTACACCTTC
NA	TRBV5-1	NA	TRBJ2-6	CASSPTGISFSGANVLTF	TGCGCCAGCAGCCCGACCGGGATATCATTCTCTGGGGCCAACGTCCTGACTTTC
NA	TRBV27	NA	TRBJ1-1	CASSFSGENTEAFF	TGTGCCAGCAGTTTCTCAGGGGAGAACACTGAAGCTTTCTTT
NA	TRBV5-1	NA	TRBJ1-2	CASSLRDTGTYGYTF	TGCGCCAGCAGCTTAAGGGACACCGGAACCTATGGCTACACCTTC
NA	TRBV7-9	NA	TRBJ2-7	CASSSRDTAYEQYF	TGTGCCAGCAGCTCCCGGGACACAGCCTACGAGCAGTACTTC
TRBD1	TRBV6-1	NA	TRBJ2-1	CASSEERTTGDNEQFF	TGTGCCAGCAGTGAAGAGCGTACTACAGGGGACAATGAGCAGTTCTTC